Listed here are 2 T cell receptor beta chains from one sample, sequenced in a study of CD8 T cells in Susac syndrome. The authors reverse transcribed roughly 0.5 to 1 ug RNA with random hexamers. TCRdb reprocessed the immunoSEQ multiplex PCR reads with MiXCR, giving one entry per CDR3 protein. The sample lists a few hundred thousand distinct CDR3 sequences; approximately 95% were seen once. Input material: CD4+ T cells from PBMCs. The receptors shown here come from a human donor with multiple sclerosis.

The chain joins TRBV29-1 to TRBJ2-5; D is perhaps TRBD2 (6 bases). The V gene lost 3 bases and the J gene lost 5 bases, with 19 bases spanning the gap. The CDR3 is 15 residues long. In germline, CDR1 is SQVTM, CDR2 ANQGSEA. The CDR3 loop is CSVERSGRSRETQYF. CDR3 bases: TGCAGCGTTGAGCGTAGCGGACGCTCCCGGGAGACCCAGTACTTC. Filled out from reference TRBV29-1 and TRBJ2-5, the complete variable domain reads SAVISQKPSRDICQRGTSLTIQCQVDSQVTMMFWYRQQPGQSLTLIATANQGSEATYESGFVIDKFPISRPNLTFSTLTVSNMSPEDSSIYLCSVERSGRSRETQYFGPGTRLLVL.

The CDR3, as DNA: TGCAGTGCTACCACCTCAGGAGCTACTAACTATGGCTACACCTTC. Translation gives CSATTSGATNYGYTF. This chain uses TRBV20-1 with TRBJ1-2, with D unresolved. The length of the CDR3 is 15 residues. V lost 4 bases and J 0 bases, leaving 15 bases between the germline ends. CDR1 and CDR2 from the germline V gene are DFQATT and SNEGSKA (reference sequence).